Below, one T cell receptor beta chain is given with its context. TCRdb's table, derived via immunoSEQ multiplex PCR, lists solely in-frame clones and lacks some. The sample includes 300,000 to 350,000 clones, approximately 90% of them seen just once. The sample is drawn from a study of blood T cell repertoires in COVID-19. Looking at the study overall: Samples came from the United States, Italy and Spain, spanning acute and convalescent COVID-19. PBMCs, B-cell-depleted T cells, or T cells provided the cDNA or gDNA that made up the material.

This TCR came from a man aged 18 to 30 with active or convalescent COVID-19. Input material: peripheral blood.

In nucleotides, the CDR3 is TGTGCCAGCAGTTTACCCCATCTAGCGGGAGGCTACAATGAGCAGTTCTTC. Amino acids: CASSLPHLAGGYNEQFF. The V call is TRBV28, the J call TRBJ2-1; 11 bases line up with TRBD2. Per the germline V gene, CDR1 is MDHEN and CDR2 is SYDVKM. The CDR3 is 17 residues long. Germline trimming cut 2 bases from V and 3 bases from J; bases unmatched to any gene: 6. The whole variable domain, filled in from reference TRBV28 and TRBJ2-1, reads DVKVTQSSRYLVKRTGEKVFLECVQDMDHENMFWYRQDPGLGLRLIYFSYDVKMKEKGDIPEGYSVSREKKERFSLILESASTNQTSMYLCASSLPHLAGGYNEQFFGPGTRLTVL.